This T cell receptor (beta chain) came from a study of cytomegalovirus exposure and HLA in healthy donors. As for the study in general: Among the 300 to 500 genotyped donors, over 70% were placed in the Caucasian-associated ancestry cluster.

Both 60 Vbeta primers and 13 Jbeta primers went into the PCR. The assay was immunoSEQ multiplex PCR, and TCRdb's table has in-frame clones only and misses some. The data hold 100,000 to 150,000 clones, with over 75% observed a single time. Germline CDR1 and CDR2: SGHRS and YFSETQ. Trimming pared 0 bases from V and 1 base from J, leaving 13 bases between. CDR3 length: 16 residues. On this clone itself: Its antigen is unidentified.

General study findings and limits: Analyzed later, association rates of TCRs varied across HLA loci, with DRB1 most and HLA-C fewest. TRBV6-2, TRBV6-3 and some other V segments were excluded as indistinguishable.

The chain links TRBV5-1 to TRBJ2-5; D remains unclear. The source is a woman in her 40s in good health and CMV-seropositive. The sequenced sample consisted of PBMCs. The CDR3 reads CASSLGAAPIQETQYF. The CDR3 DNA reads TGCGCCAGCAGCTTGGGGGCCGCGCCAATCCAAGAGACCCAGTACTTC.